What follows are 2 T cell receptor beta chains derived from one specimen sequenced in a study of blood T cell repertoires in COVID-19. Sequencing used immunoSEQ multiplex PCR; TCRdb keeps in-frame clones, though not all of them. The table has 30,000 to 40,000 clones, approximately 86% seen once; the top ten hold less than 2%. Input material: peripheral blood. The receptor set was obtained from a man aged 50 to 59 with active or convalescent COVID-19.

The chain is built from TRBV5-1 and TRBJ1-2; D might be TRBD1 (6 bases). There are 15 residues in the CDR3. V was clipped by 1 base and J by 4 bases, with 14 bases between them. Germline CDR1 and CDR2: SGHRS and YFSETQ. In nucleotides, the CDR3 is TGCGCCAGCAGCTTGACGGCAGGGGTTGGCTATGGCTACACCTTC. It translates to CASSLTAGVGYGYTF. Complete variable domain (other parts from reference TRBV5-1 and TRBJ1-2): KAGVTQTPRYLIKTRGQQVTLSCSPISGHRSVSWYQQTPGQGLQFLFEYFSETQRNKGNFPGRFSGRQFSNSRSEMNVSTLELGDSALYLCASSLTAGVGYGYTFGSGTRLTVV.

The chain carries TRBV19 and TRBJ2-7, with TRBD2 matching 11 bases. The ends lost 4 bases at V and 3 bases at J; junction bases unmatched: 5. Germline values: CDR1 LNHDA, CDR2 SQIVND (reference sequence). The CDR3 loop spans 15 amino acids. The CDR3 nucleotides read TGTGCCAGTAGTAAGGGACTAGCGGATTACTACGAGCAGTACTTC. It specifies CASSKGLADYYEQYF. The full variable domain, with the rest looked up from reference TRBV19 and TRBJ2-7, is DGGITQSPKYLFRKEGQNVTLSCEQNLNHDAMYWYRQDPGQGLRLIYYSQIVNDFQKGDIAEGYSVSREKKESFPLTVTSAQKNPTAFYLCASSKGLADYYEQYFGPGTRLTVT.